This entry lists 18 T cell receptor beta chains sequenced from one sample in a study of CD8 T cells in ankylosing spondylitis. TCRdb fed the 5' RACE reads into MiXCR, producing one record per CDR3 protein. The data contain around 300,000 distinct CDR3 sequences, around 20% of them seen just once; the ten biggest clones take up 3.5%. Sequenced: blood, either unsorted or a sorted T cell fraction (not recorded which). The receptors originated from a female donor with ankylosing spondylitis or in good health (not recorded which).

This clonotype was counted many times. The genes are TRBV25-1 and TRBJ1-2, with a tentative D call TRBD1 (6 bases). Trimming pared 3 bases from V and 1 base from J, leaving 15 bases between. The CDR3 totals 16 residues. Germline CDR1 reads MGHDK; CDR2 reads SYGVNS. Here the CDR3 reads CASSEAIRGGNYGYTF. In DNA, the CDR3 is TGTGCCAGCAGTGAGGCGATCAGGGGTGGTAACTATGGCTACACCTTC.

The rearrangement links TRBV6-2 or TRBV6-3 to TRBJ2-7; 9 bases agree with TRBD2. Germline V gives CDR1 MNHEY, CDR2 SVGEGT. Germline trimming cut 4 bases from V and 6 bases from J; bases unmatched to any gene: 7. The CDR3 runs to 14 residues. The CDR3 region is CASSSREGPREQYF. Here the CDR3 DNA reads TGTGCCAGCAGTTCGCGGGAGGGCCCTCGCGAGCAGTACTTC.

The rearrangement uses TRBV20-1 and TRBJ1-2; 8 nucleotides align to TRBD1. V shed 5 bases and J 7 bases; nucleotides not matched to a gene: 12. Germline values: CDR1 DFQATT, CDR2 SNEGSKA (reference sequence). The CDR3 runs to 14 residues. In DNA form, the CDR3 reads TGCAGTGCTCCCCGGACAGGGACGTCTATTGGCTACACCTTC. Protein: CSAPRTGTSIGYTF.

Points on this clonotype: A read error may be the cause here, since a much bigger clone is one base away. The J gene is TRBJ1-2, the V gene TRBV28, with D possibly matching TRBD1 (6 bases). Germline V gene lookup returns CDR1 MDHEN and CDR2 SYDVKM. Trimming removed 7 bases from V and 2 bases from J, with 8 bases in between. The CDR3 spans 12 residues. The DNA of the CDR3 is TGTGCCAGCAAAACAGGGAACTATGGCTACACCTTC. Protein sequence: CASKTGNYGYTF.

The genes are TRBV19 and TRBJ2-7; possibly TRBD2 for D (5 bases). There are 14 residues in the CDR3. Germline CDR1 reads LNHDA; CDR2 reads SQIVND (reference sequence). Trimming stripped 2 bases from V and 0 bases from J, with 8 bases between. CDR3 amino acids: CASSITRSSYEQYF. The DNA of the CDR3 is TGTGCCAGTAGTATAACTAGGAGCTCCTACGAGCAGTACTTC.

In this sample, this clonotype turned up many times. The V and J genes are TRBV12-5 and TRBJ2-3, with D unclear. V was pared by 4 bases and J by 0 bases, with 2 bases between. This CDR3 has 12 amino acids. Germline V CDR1 and CDR2: LGHNT, FRNRAP. CDR3 region: CASGSSTDTQYF. The CDR3 DNA sequence: TGTGCTAGTGGTTCTAGCACAGATACGCAGTATTTT.

This clonotype came up a few times. V usage is TRBV3-1 and J usage is TRBJ1-2, with 8 bases that match TRBD1. This CDR3 has 15 amino acids. Germline CDR1 LGHDT, CDR2 YNNKEL (reference sequence). V gave up 3 bases and J gave up 8 bases; unmatched junction bases: 11. The CDR3: CASSHTEGTGGGYTF. The CDR3 coding sequence is TGTGCCAGCAGCCACACCGAAGGGACAGGAGGAGGCTACACCTTC.

The table lists this clonotype with a few counts. This rearrangement joins TRBV20-1 to TRBJ2-1; TRBD1 is a possible D gene (6 bases). Trimming cost V 6 bases and J 12 bases, with 18 bases left between them. The CDR3 runs 12 residues. The germline V gene encodes CDR1 DFQATT and CDR2 SNEGSKA (reference sequence). CDR3 nucleotide sequence: TGCAGTGCGAGGGGGACATTGGGTAGGCAGTTCTTC. It specifies CSARGTLGRQFF.

The table lists this clonotype with many counts. The chain links TRBV20-1 to TRBJ2-5, with 9 bases lining up with TRBD1. The CDR3 consists of 13 residues. The V and J ends lost 6 bases and 4 bases, in that order; junction bases with no gene match: 6. CDR1 and CDR2 from the germline V gene are DFQATT and SNEGSKA (reference sequence). The CDR3 DNA sequence: TGCAGTGCCCCGGGACAGGGAGGAGAGACCCAGTACTTC. Its protein product is CSAPGQGGETQYF.

The sample holds one count of this clonotype. This chain joins TRBV5-6 and TRBJ2-7; 8 nucleotides match TRBD1. The CDR3 is 15 amino acids. The trim removed 4 bases at V and 7 bases at J, leaving 13 bases unmatched. Per germline, CDR1 SGHDT and CDR2 YYEEEE. DNA for the CDR3: TGTGCCAGCAGCAGGGTCAGCAGGGGGCTAGGAGAGCAGTACTTC. Its translation: CASSRVSRGLGEQYF.

This clonotype was seen only once. V and J are TRBV7-2 and TRBJ1-6, with D hard to call. V was shortened by 6 bases and J by 10 bases, with 13 bases between the two germline ends. This CDR3 spans 13 amino acids. CDR1 is SGHTA and CDR2 is FQGNSA in the germline V gene. CDR3 coding DNA: TGTGCCAGCAGTAGGGTCATCGGCTCACCCCTCCACTTT. Translating it yields CASSRVIGSPLHF.

There are a few counts of this clonotype. The genes are TRBV20-1 and TRBJ2-3; tentative D call: TRBD1 (5 bases). V lost 6 bases, J lost 2 bases, and 15 bases lay in between. This CDR3 contains 14 residues. Germline CDR1 DFQATT, CDR2 SNEGSKA (reference sequence). CDR3 DNA: TGCAGTGCACTACGACAGTATTACACAGATACGCAGTATTTT. Translation gives CSALRQYYTDTQYF.

This clonotype was counted only a few times. The V gene is TRBV3-1, the J gene TRBJ2-2; TRBD1 agrees at 9 bases. Germline V lookup: CDR1 LGHDT, CDR2 YNNKEL (reference sequence). Trimming cost V 4 bases and J 6 bases; bases outside gene matches: 9. The CDR3 extends over 16 amino acids. The CDR3 sequence is CASSRPGQGLSGELFF. The DNA for the CDR3 is TGTGCCAGCAGCCGGCCGGGACAGGGTTTGTCCGGGGAGCTGTTTTTT.

Many counts were recorded for this clonotype. The chain combines TRBV12-3 or TRBV12-4 with TRBJ1-2; D gene ambiguous. CDR3 length: 15 amino acids. V was pared by 6 bases and J by 3 bases, with 17 bases between. The CDR3 loop reads CASRPGRRAYYGYTF. The CDR3 bases are TGTGCCAGCAGACCCGGACGAAGGGCGTACTATGGCTACACCTTC.

This rearrangement joins TRBV20-1 to TRBJ1-4, with 11 nucleotides matching TRBD1. Germline values: CDR1 DFQATT, CDR2 SNEGSKA (reference sequence). J lost 8 bases, V lost 6 bases, and 5 bases had no gene match. The CDR3 is 13 residues long. The CDR3 nucleotides are TGCAGTGCATCGGGACAGGGGGGCGAAAAACTGTTTTTT. It yields the protein CSASGQGGEKLFF.

The chain is built from TRBV5-5 and TRBJ1-5; TRBD1 matches at 9 bases. Trimming cost V 5 bases and J 0 bases; bases outside gene matches: 9. CDR3 length: 17 amino acids. Germline CDR1 and CDR2: SGHKS and YYEKEE (reference sequence). CDR3 sequence (DNA): TGTGCCAGCAGAACCGGGACAGGGTTCGATAGCAATCAGCCCCAGCATTTT. As protein: CASRTGTGFDSNQPQHF.

This clonotype has more than one count but fewer than ten. V is TRBV20-1 and J is TRBJ2-5; D may be TRBD1 (5 bases). Germline-derived CDR1 and CDR2 are DFQATT and SNEGSKA (reference sequence). The CDR3 has 14 residues. Between the trimmed V and J ends, which lost 7 bases and 5 bases, there was a span of 20 bases. The CDR3 region has the DNA TGCAGTGTTTCAGACTGGGGAAGGGGCGAGACCCAGTACTTC. This gives the protein CSVSDWGRGETQYF.

There are a few counts of this clonotype. The J gene is TRBJ2-1, the V gene TRBV12-3 or TRBV12-4; D is unclear. The V and J ends lost 7 bases and 9 bases respectively, with 16 bases between them. CDR3 length equals 13 residues. CDR3 sequence reads: CASKENGSREQFF. The CDR3 DNA is TGTGCCAGCAAGGAGAATGGGTCACGTGAGCAGTTCTTC.